The sequence of this T cell receptor (beta chain) was determined in a study of blood T cell repertoires in COVID-19. Study-wide context: The study drew acute and convalescent COVID-19 samples from the United States, Italy and Spain. The cDNA or gDNA used as material had been derived from T cells, B-cell-depleted T cells, or PBMCs.

This CDR3 is built from 15 residues. V trimming: 5 bases; J trimming: 7 bases; junction bases outside the gene matches: 11. Germline V gives CDR1 MNHEY, CDR2 SVGAGI. Original analysis: Amplification of reference gene primers provided the estimated nucleated cell counts. This table comes from immunoSEQ multiplex PCR, and its TCRdb copy is limited to in-frame clones, with some not included. Clone size and V and J calls were adopted from that table, with D and trimming inferred from the DNA. The sample includes fewer than 350,000 clones, roughly 85% seen only once; the top ten take roughly 7.8%. This sequence joins TRBV6-5 and TRBJ2-4; TRBD1 matches 7 bases. The clonotype comes from a human donor in a cohort sampled during active COVID-19. The sequenced sample was peripheral blood. The CDR3 sequence is CASSTLGGNRNIQYF. The CDR3 nucleotides read TGTGCCAGCAGTACTCTAGGGGGCAACAGGAACATTCAGTACTTC.